This T cell receptor beta chain is drawn from a study of blood T cell repertoires in COVID-19. Whole-study context: Collection of acute and convalescent COVID-19 samples took place in the United States, Italy and Spain. Sample material is recorded as cDNA or gDNA derived from T cells, B-cell-depleted T cells, or PBMCs.

Methods used by the authors: Reference gene primers were amplified, and this amplification served to estimate nucleated cell counts. The method was immunoSEQ multiplex PCR; TCRdb's version includes in-frame clones alone and lacks a portion of them. From that table come the V and J calls and clone size; the DNA was used to work out D and trimming. The data hold about 480,000 clones, with about 88% observed a single time. V lost 7 bases, J lost 1 base, and 11 bases lay in between. The length of the CDR3 is 14 residues. The germline CDR1 and CDR2 sequences are SNHLY and FYNNEI. In Seattle, patients joined the study during active infection and were tracked longitudinally.

The TCR originated in a man aged 18 to 29 with COVID-19, enrolled during active disease. The chain is built from TRBV2 and TRBJ1-3, with D possibly matching TRBD1 (5 bases). The material sequenced was peripheral blood. This CDR3 reads CASIAGLSGNTIYF. For the CDR3, the DNA is TGTGCCAGCATTGCAGGGTTATCTGGAAACACCATATATTTT.